This entry features one T cell receptor (beta chain) sequence. Its antigen target is currently unknown. No much larger clone is present one base from it, and per-base qualities are unavailable. The data derive from a study of Ad26.COV2.S vaccination and SARS-CoV-2 variants (dated by TCRdb to about 2021). General notes on the study: Vaccine-arm donors came from COV1001, a multicentre, randomized, double-blind, placebo-controlled phase I-IIa trial of Ad26.COV2.S in healthy adults. Ad26.COV2.S was administered intramuscularly at 5 x 10^10 or 1 x 10^11 viral particles, either as a single shot or as two shots given 56 days apart. Trial participants were randomized into five groups of five, in which low-dose or high-dose Ad26.COV2.S was given once or twice, or placebo was given on both occasions. The TCR-sequenced set comprised around 32 samples: roughly 19 Ad26.COV2.S vaccine recipients, 5 placebo recipients and 8 SARS-CoV-2 convalescent individuals. TCRbeta repertoire sequencing was used to assess the specificity and breadth of SARS-CoV-2-reactive T cell receptors after Ad26.COV2.S vaccination. Throughout the experiments and outcome assessment, investigators stayed blinded to trial group allocation. General findings and caveats noted by the study authors: Substantial breadth of spike-specific CD8+ and CD4+ T cell responses was reported after vaccination. Vaccine and placebo recipients had comparable non-spike TCR breadth, which fits with the vaccine containing only spike. The authors noted that the TCR breadth and depth analyses may have underestimated total T cell responses. Compared with placebo recipients, Ad26.COV2.S recipients showed higher spike-specific TCR breadth (P = 0.0014). The study lacked the statistical power to compare responses across vaccine doses or regimens.

TCRbeta CDR3 regions were sequenced with the immunoSEQ Assay. After extraction, genomic DNA underwent amplification by bias-controlled multiplex PCR, followed by high-throughput sequencing. The source study handled its data this way. To quantify the absolute abundance of every unique TCRbeta CDR3 region, sequences were collapsed and filtered. T cell fraction was estimated by normalizing TCRbeta template counts to usable DNA, with usable DNA measured through amplification of reference genes found in all nucleated cells. Repertoire TCRs were annotated as SARS-CoV-2-specific by exact matching of V gene, CDR3 amino acid sequence and J gene to a known reactive TCR set. MIRA supplied the reference SARS-CoV-2 TCR set, which was filtered for enrichment in COVID-19-positive ImmuneCODE repertoires so that public or cross-reactive TCRs were removed. Drawing on the MIRA antigens, annotated TCRs were analysed further at the level of specific ORF or position within ORF. Breadth was defined as annotated unique rearrangements over total unique productive rearrangements; depth was the summed frequency of those rearrangements. TCR breadth was compared between groups using two-sided Wilcoxon rank-sum tests. This immuneACCESS table, as held by TCRdb, lists in-frame sequences with V and J called but not all clones. Of the missing ones, under half trace to an unresolved V gene in checked studies; the others have no known cause. Clone size and the V and J calls come from that table; the DNA yielded D and trimming. Recorded for this sample are 300,000 to 350,000 clones; about 89% of them occurred a single time. The ten biggest clones cover roughly 5% of the sample.

The CDR3 covers 13 residues, taking in both the cysteine and the phenylalanine. CDR3 DNA is the only sequence kept; it has 39 bases, read in frame from the first base. V is shortened by 5 bases, J by 1 base, and the region joining them spans 9 bases. Based on the germline V gene, the CDR1 and CDR2 sequences are SGHNT and YENEEA. The treatment or condition label corresponds to: some 20 received Ad26.COV2.S at low or high dose, single or two shots; 5 received placebo; per-sample allocation not given. For vaccine and placebo recipients, the sequenced repertoires came from samples collected on day 63 after the first injection. Between 29 July and 7 August 2020, Cohort 1b enrolled approximately 26 adults aged 18-55 years at one site in Boston, USA. As a vaccine, Ad26.COV2.S was a replication-incompetent adenovirus type 26 vector that expressed a prefusion-stabilized SARS-CoV-2 spike protein derived from the original Wuhan strain.

Recombination joined TRBV11-3 with TRBJ2-7, with TRBD1 tentatively as D gene (6 bases match). Sequenced material: peripheral blood, taken in a trial of Ad26.COV2.S vaccine versus placebo. The origin of this receptor is a person aged 18-60 years who received the Ad26.COV2.S COVID-19 vaccine or a placebo. CDR3 region: CASSPTGSYEQYF. The sequence in DNA is TGTGCCAGCAGCCCCACAGGGTCCTACGAGCAGTACTTC.